The 2 T cell receptor beta chains in this list originate from one sample, sequenced in a study of cytomegalovirus exposure and HLA in healthy donors (dated by TCRdb to 2016 to 2017). The library relied on the immunoSEQ multiplex PCR assay. Held by TCRdb, this immuneACCESS table contains in-frame sequences only and omits some clones. Under half of the omission traces to an unresolved V gene where checked; the cause of the rest is unknown. The sample table holds 170,000 or so clones, of which more than 65% were seen once. The top ten clones comprise around 2.8% of the sample. The source material was PBMCs. The receptors originated from a woman younger than 35 in good health and CMV-seropositive.

The chain is built from TRBV5-8 and TRBJ1-1; 9 bases agree with TRBD1. V was pared by 3 bases and J by 3 bases, with 9 bases of the junction left unmatched. Germline CDR1 and CDR2: SGHTS and YDEGEE. The CDR3 runs 16 residues. CDR3 in amino acids: CASSWGLRDRDTEAFF. In DNA, the CDR3 is TGTGCCAGCAGCTGGGGACTCCGGGACAGGGACACTGAAGCTTTCTTT.

The table lists this clone with a count of one. The chain combines TRBV20-1 with TRBJ2-3, with 8 bases lining up with TRBD1. CDR1 and CDR2 from the germline V gene are DFQATT and SNEGSKA (reference sequence). CDR3 length: 11 residues. The V segment lost 8 bases and the J segment 6 bases; nucleotides outside the gene matches: 4. CDR3 amino acids: CSPRTGDTQYF. The CDR3 coding sequence is TGCAGTCCAAGGACAGGGGATACGCAGTATTTT.